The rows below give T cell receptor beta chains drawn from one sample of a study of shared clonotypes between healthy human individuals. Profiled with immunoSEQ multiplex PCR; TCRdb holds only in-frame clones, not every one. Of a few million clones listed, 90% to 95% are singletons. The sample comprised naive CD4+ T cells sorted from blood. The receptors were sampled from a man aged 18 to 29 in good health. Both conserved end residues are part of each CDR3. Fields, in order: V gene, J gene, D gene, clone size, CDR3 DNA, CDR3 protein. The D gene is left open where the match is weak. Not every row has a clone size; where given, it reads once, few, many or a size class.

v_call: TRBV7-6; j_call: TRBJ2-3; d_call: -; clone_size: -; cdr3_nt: TGTGCCAGCAGCTTAGGGGCAGCCACCCTCACAGATACGCAGTATTTT; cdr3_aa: CASSLGAATLTDTQYF
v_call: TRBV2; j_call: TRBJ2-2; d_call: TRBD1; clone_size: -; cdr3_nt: TGTGCCAGCAGCGATCGAGACAGGGGGATCACCGGGGAGCTGTTTTTT; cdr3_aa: CASSDRDRGITGELFF
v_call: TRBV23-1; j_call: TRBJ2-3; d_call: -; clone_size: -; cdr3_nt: TGCGCCAGCAGTCACGAAGCTTCAGATACGCAGTATTTT; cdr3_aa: CASSHEASDTQYF
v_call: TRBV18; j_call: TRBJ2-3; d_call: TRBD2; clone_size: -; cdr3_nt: TGTGCCAGCTCACCAACAGGACTAGCGGCAGATACGCAGTATTTT; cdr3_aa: CASSPTGLAADTQYF
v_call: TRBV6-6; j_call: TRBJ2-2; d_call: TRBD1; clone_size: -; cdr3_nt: TGTGCCAGCAGTTTACCGACAGGGGCCACCGGGGAGCTGTTTTTT; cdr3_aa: CASSLPTGATGELFF
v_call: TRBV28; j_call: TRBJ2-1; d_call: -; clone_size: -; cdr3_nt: TGTGCCAGCAGTTTGGCGGGAACGACCTACAATGAGCAGTTCTTC; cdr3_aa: CASSLAGTTYNEQFF
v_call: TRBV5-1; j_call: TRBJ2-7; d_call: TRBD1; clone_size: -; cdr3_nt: TGCGCCAGCAGCTTCCGACAGGGTACCTACGAGCAGTACTTC; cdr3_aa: CASSFRQGTYEQYF
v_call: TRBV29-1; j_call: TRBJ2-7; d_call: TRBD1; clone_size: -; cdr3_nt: TGCAGCGTTGCACAGGGGGGCGAGCAGTACTTC; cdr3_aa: CSVAQGGEQYF
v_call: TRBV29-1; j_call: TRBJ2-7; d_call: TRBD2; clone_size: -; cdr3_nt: TGCAGCGGGGGGGGTGGCTCGGGCGAGCAGTACTTC; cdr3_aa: CSGGGGSGEQYF
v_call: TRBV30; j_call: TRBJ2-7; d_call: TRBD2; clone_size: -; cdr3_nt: TGTGCCGGTCACCAACTAGCGGGGGCCGAGCAGTACTTC; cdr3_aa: CAGHQLAGAEQYF
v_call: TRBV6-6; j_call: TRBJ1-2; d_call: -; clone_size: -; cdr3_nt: TGTGCCAGCAGTTACTCGTCAGACTATGGCTACACCTTC; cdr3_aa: CASSYSSDYGYTF
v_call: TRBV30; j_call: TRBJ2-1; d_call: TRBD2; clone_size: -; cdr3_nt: TGTGCCTGGAGTTCAGATAGGACTAGCGGGAACGTCAATGAGCAGTTCTTC; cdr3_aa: CAWSSDRTSGNVNEQFF
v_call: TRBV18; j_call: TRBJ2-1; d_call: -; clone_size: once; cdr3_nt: TGTGCCAGCGCCTCCCCCTACAATGAGCAGTTCTTC; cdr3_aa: CASASPYNEQFF
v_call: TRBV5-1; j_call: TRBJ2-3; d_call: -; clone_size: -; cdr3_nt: TGCGCCAGCAGCTTGGCCGGGTTAGTAGCGGCCACAGATACGCAGTATTTT; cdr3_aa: CASSLAGLVAATDTQYF
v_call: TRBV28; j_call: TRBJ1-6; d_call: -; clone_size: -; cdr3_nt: TGTGCCAGCAGTTTGACTGGGAGGGGGGATCCCCTCCACTTT; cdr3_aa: CASSLTGRGDPLHF
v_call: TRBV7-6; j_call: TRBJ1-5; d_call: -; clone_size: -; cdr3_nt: TGTGCCAGCAGCCCCGTTGGGTCTCAGTGGTTTCAGACCCAGCATTTT; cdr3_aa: CASSPVGSQWFQTQHF
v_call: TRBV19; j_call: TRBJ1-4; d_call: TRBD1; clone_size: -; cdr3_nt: TGTGCCAGTAGTGATCGGACAGGGTTTGAAAAACTGTTTTTT; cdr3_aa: CASSDRTGFEKLFF
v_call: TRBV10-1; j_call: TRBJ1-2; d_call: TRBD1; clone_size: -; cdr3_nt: TGCGCCAGCAGTGAGTCGCGACAGGGGAATGGCTACACCTTC; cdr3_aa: CASSESRQGNGYTF
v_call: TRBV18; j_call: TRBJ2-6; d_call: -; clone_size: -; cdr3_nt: TGTGCCAGCTCCGGAATGGGGGGAGCCTCTGGGGCCAACGTCCTGACTTTC; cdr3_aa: CASSGMGGASGANVLTF
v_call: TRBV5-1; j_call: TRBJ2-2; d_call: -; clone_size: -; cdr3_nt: TGCGCCAGCAGCACCCAGGGTATCGAGAACACCGGGGAGCTGTTTTTT; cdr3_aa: CASSTQGIENTGELFF
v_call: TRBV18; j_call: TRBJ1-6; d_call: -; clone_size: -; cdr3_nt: TGTGCCAGCTCACCAGGCGGGGATTCACCCCTCCACTTT; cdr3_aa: CASSPGGDSPLHF
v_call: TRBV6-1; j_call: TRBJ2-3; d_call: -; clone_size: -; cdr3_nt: TGTGCCAGCAGTGAAGGGGGCCTAGCTGGCACAGATACGCAGTATTTT; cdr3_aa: CASSEGGLAGTDTQYF
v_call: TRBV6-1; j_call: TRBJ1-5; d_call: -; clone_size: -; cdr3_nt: TGTGCCAGCAGTGAAACATCGGTTAATCAGCCCCAGCATTTT; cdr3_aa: CASSETSVNQPQHF
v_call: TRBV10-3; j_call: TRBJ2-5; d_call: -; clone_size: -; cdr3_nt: TGTGCCATCAGTGAGTCTCACTCGACAGGTTTGGAGACCCAGTACTTC; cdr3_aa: CAISESHSTGLETQYF
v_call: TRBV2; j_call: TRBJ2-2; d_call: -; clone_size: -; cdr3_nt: TGTGCCAGCAGTGAGGACGGGAACACCGGGGAGCTGTTTTTT; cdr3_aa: CASSEDGNTGELFF
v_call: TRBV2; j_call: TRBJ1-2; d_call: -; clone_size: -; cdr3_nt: TGTGCCAGCAGTGAATCCGGGGGGCCCTATGGCTACACCTTC; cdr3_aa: CASSESGGPYGYTF
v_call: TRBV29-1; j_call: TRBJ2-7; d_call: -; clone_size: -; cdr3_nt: TGCAGCGTTTCTAGCACCCTCGAGCAGTACTTC; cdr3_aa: CSVSSTLEQYF
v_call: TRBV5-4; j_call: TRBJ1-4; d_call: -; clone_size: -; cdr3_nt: TGTGCCGGTACCTCCGCAACTAATGAAAAACTGTTTTTT; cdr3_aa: CAGTSATNEKLFF
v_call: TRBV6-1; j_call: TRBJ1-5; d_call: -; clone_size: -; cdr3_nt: TGTGCCAGCAGTGGGTCGGCAGGGGTTTTTCAGCCCCAGCATTTT; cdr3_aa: CASSGSAGVFQPQHF